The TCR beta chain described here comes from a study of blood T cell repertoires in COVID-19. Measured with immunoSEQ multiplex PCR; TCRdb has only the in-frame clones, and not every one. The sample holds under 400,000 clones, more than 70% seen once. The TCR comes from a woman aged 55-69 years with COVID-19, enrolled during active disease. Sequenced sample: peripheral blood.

CDR3 sequence: CASSLEPPGREQYF. CDR3 coding DNA: TGTGCCAGCAGCTTAGAACCTCCTGGGAGAGAGCAGTACTTC. J is TRBJ2-7 and V is TRBV7-6; maybe TRBD2 (5 bases). CDR1 SGHVS and CDR2 FNYEAQ come from the germline V gene. This CDR3 spans 14 amino acids. V lost 1 base, J lost 7 bases, and 14 bases lay in between.